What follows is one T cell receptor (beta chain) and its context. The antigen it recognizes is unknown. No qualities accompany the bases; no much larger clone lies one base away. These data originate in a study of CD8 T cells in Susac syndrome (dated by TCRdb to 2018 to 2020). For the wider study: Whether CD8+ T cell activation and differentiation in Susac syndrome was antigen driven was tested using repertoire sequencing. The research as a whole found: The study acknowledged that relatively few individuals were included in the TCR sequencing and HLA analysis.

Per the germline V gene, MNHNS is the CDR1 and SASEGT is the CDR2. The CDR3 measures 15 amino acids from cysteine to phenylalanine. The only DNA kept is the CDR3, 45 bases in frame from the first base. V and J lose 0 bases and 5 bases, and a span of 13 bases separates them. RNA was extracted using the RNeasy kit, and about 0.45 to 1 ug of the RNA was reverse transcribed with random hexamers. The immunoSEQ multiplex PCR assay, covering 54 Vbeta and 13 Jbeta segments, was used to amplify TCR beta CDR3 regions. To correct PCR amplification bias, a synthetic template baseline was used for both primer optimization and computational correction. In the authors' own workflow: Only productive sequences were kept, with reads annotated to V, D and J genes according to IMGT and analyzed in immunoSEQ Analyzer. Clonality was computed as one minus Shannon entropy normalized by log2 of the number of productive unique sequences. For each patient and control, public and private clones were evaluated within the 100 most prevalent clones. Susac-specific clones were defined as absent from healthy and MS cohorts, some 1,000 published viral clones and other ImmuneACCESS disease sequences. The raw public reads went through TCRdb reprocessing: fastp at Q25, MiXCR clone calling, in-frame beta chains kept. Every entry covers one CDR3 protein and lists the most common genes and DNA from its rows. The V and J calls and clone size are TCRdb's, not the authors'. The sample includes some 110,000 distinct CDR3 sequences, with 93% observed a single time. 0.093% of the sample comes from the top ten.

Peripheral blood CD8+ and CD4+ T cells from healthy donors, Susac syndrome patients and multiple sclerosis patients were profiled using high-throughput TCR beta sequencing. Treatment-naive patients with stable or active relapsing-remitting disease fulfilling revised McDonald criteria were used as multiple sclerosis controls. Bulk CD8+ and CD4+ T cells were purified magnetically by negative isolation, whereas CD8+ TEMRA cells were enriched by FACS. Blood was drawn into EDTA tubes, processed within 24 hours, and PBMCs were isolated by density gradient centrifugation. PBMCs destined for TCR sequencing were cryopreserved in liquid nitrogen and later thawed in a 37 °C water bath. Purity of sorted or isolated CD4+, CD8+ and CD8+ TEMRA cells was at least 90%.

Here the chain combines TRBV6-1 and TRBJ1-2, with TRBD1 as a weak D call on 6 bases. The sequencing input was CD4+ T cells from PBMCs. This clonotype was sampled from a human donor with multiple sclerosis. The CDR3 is CASSEALSGVYGYTF. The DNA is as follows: TGTGCCAGCAGTGAAGCGTTGTCAGGGGTTTATGGCTACACCTTC.